This TCR beta chain stems from a study of technical replicates of blood from several donors. Assay used: immunoSEQ multiplex PCR; TCRdb lists only in-frame clones, some missing. The sample lists 55,000 to 75,000 clones; around 96% were seen once. The TCR sequence derives from a human donor in good health. Material for sequencing was T cells isolated from PBMCs.

The CDR3 reads CASGTSVYNEQFF. Written as DNA, the CDR3 is TGTGCCAGCGGGACTAGCGTATACAATGAGCAGTTCTTC. This chain uses TRBV6-5 with TRBJ2-1, with 10 bases identical to TRBD2. Trimming at V came to 8 bases and at J to 4 bases, leaving 2 bases not matched to a gene. Per the germline V gene, CDR1 is MNHEY and CDR2 is SVGAGI. The CDR3 spans 13 residues.